This T cell receptor (beta chain) originates from a study of regulatory T cells in long-lasting Graves disease. General study findings and limits: Newly diagnosed Graves' patients had higher TCR diversity than persistent ones. There were preferences for TRBV28, TRBJ1-2 and TRBJ2-5 in persistent disease.

In building TCR beta libraries, iRepertoire HTBI primers were used together with Arm-PCR of CDR3 regions. From the multiplex PCR reads, TCRdb called clonotypes with MiXCR, one entry per CDR3 protein. The sample consists of 350,000 to 500,000 distinct CDR3 sequences, roughly 15% of them appearing once. The sample's time point: newly diagnosed GD, antithyroid drugs for less than 3 months. Extracted PBMC RNA gave rise to the TCR library. The CDR3 contains 17 residues. V lost 6 bases to trimming and J lost 0 bases; unmatched junction nucleotides: 5. The germline gives CDR1 MNHEY, CDR2 SMNVEV (reference sequence). As concerns this clonotype: What it recognizes is unknown.

The sample also formed part of further work on T cells in Graves' hyperthyroidism and ophthalmopathy.

The sequences come from peripheral blood mononuclear cells (PBMCs), collected at new diagnosis, from a patient treated with antithyroid drugs. The chain combines TRBV27 with TRBJ2-7; 16 bases match TRBD2. The receptor comes from a woman aged 45-65 years with Graves disease. The CDR3 region is CASSRGTSGRASYEQYF. The CDR3, as DNA: TGTGCCAGCAGCCGAGGGACTAGCGGGAGGGCCTCCTACGAGCAGTACTTC.